A selection of T cell receptor beta chains follows, all from one sample in a study of T-cell memory formation after mild COVID-19. TCRdb reprocessed the 5' RACE reads via MiXCR and lists one record per CDR3 protein. Of around 320,000 distinct CDR3 sequences listed, approximately 27% are singletons. Material for sequencing was PBMCs or a T cell subset sorted from them (not recorded which). These receptors were collected from an adult woman who had mild COVID-19 (a few samples of this study predate the infection). Cell type and time point are not known. The CDR3 runs from the conserved cysteine through the conserved F or W. The D gene is left open where the match is weak. Clone size appears in some rows only: once, few, many, or a class for an expanded clone.

TRBD1,few,15,TRBV20-1,TRBJ1-1,TGCAGTGCTAGAGATCAGGGACAGGCGAACACTGAAGCTTTCTTT,CSARDQGQANTEAFF
TRBD2,few,15,TRBV9,TRBJ2-1,TGTGCCAGCAGCGTCGCTAGCGGGAGGGCCAATGAGCAGTTCTTC,CASSVASGRANEQFF
TRBD2,.,16,TRBV20-1,TRBJ2-5,TGCAGTGCTAGCGAATGGGGTAGCGGGATCCAAGAGACCCAGTACTTC,CSASEWGSGIQETQYF
.,few,15,TRBV7-9,TRBJ2-7,TGTGCCAGCAGCTCACCGCCGGAAGTTACCTACGAGCAGTACTTC,CASSSPPEVTYEQYF
TRBD2,.,16,TRBV9,TRBJ2-1,TGTGCCAGCAGCCCAAATAGCGGGAGCTCCTACAATGAGCAGTTCTTC,CASSPNSGSSYNEQFF
.,few,13,TRBV29-1,TRBJ2-2,TGCAGCGGAAAGGCTGCGAACACCGGGGAGCTGTTTTTT,CSGKAANTGELFF
.,few,13,TRBV6-5,TRBJ2-5,TGTGCCTCCTCAGGGTTGAGGAGGGAGACCCAGTACTTC,CASSGLRRETQYF
TRBD2,.,15,TRBV4-3,TRBJ2-1,TGCGCCAGCAGCTACACGGCGGGAGGGTACAATGAGCAGTTCTTC,CASSYTAGGYNEQFF
TRBD1,.,14,TRBV5-6,TRBJ2-7,TGTGCCAGCAGCTTTGTGGACAGGTCGTACGAGCAGTACTTC,CASSFVDRSYEQYF
.,.,15,TRBV2,TRBJ1-5,TGTGCCAGCAGTGAGGTAGGGACTAGCAATCAGCCCCAGCATTTT,CASSEVGTSNQPQHF
TRBD1,few,15,TRBV9,TRBJ2-7,TGTGCCAGCAGCGTAGGGGACAGGGCTTTCTACGAGCAGTACTTC,CASSVGDRAFYEQYF
TRBD2,.,18,TRBV7-6,TRBJ2-3,TGTGCCAGCAGCCTGGCCGGGACACGGACTAGCGGGAGACGTACGCAGTATTTT,CASSLAGTRTSGRRTQYF
TRBD1,few,17,TRBV3-1,TRBJ2-1,TGTGCCAGCAGCCATGTGGTCGCGGGACAGGCATACAATGAGCAGTTCTTC,CASSHVVAGQAYNEQFF
TRBD2,.,15,TRBV7-9,TRBJ2-7,TGTGCCAGCAGCTTAGCTCTAGCGGGAGGGCACGAGCAGTACTTC,CASSLALAGGHEQYF
.,few,11,TRBV20-1,TRBJ1-4,TGCAGTGCTCCCAAGAGTGAAAAACTGTTTTTT,CSAPKSEKLFF
.,.,12,TRBV12-3/TRBV12-4,TRBJ2-7,TGTGCCAGCAGTTTCTCAGGGACCGAGCAGTACTTC,CASSFSGTEQYF
.,few,14,TRBV3-1,TRBJ2-7,TGTGCCAGCAGCCAAGAAGGTGGCAGAGACGAGCAGTACTTC,CASSQEGGRDEQYF
TRBD1,few,15,TRBV29-1,TRBJ2-7,TGCAGCGTTGAAACTGAGAGGACAGGCCTTTACGAGCAGTACTTC,CSVETERTGLYEQYF
TRBD2,few,16,TRBV3-1,TRBJ2-7,TGTGCCAGCAGCCGAGGGACTAGCGCGCTCTCCTACGAGCAGTACTTC,CASSRGTSALSYEQYF
.,.,16,TRBV24-1,TRBJ2-5,TGTGCCACCAGTGATCGGGACCAGGGGCTGGATGAGACCCAGTACTTC,CATSDRDQGLDETQYF
.,.,11,TRBV11-2,TRBJ2-1,TGTGCCAGCAGCTTAGACGCCGAGCAGTTCTTC,CASSLDAEQFF
.,few,15,TRBV7-9,TRBJ2-4,TGTGCCAGCAGCTTAAAGCAGAAGGGTAATGACATTCAGTACTTC,CASSLKQKGNDIQYF
TRBD2,.,16,TRBV12-3/TRBV12-4,TRBJ2-5,TGTGCCAGCAGTTTAGGCGTTCTGGGGGGGCAAGAGACCCAGTACTTC,CASSLGVLGGQETQYF
.,many,14,TRBV5-1,TRBJ1-1,TGCGCCAGCAGCTGGGGACACGCGAACACTGAAGCTTTCTTT,CASSWGHANTEAFF
.,few,14,TRBV5-1,TRBJ1-2,TGCGCCAGCAGCCCCAGGACAGATAACTATGGCTACACCTTC,CASSPRTDNYGYTF
TRBD1,few,13,TRBV29-1,TRBJ2-1,TGCAGCGTTGTAGGGACAGGGTACAATGAGCAGTTCTTC,CSVVGTGYNEQFF
TRBD2,.,19,TRBV7-9,TRBJ2-1,TGTGCCAGCAGCTTAGTAGGGGTAGCGGGGCCCAGCTCCTACAATGAGCAGTTCTTC,CASSLVGVAGPSSYNEQFF
TRBD1,.,17,TRBV12-3/TRBV12-4,TRBJ2-1,TGTGCCAGCAGTTCAGGGCCTTACAGGGGCTCCTACAATGAGCAGTTCTTC,CASSSGPYRGSYNEQFF
.,few,13,TRBV2,TRBJ1-4,TGTGCCAGCAGTGTGGAGGGGTATGAAAAACTGTTTTTT,CASSVEGYEKLFF